These 32 T cell receptor beta chains originate from one sample sequenced in a study of T cells in tumors after PD-1 blockade. Sequenced by immunoSEQ multiplex PCR; TCRdb stores in-frame clones only, minus some. The sample includes about 1,400 clones, more than 60% of them seen just once. Sequences were derived from tumor tissue, sampled before anti-PD-1 treatment. The receptors were sampled from a human donor with basal cell carcinoma.

The J gene is TRBJ1-4, the V gene TRBV5-1; D not certain. Germline-derived CDR1 and CDR2 are SGHRS and YFSETQ. This CDR3 comprises 15 residues. V dropped 7 bases and J dropped 6 bases, with 19 bases sitting between them. This chain's CDR3 is CASAPGLVDHEKLFF. DNA of the CDR3: TGCGCCAGCGCACCGGGCCTCGTGGACCATGAAAAACTGTTTTTT.

The chain uses TRBV28 and TRBJ2-5; D not resolved. The V and J ends lost 6 bases and 5 bases respectively, with 16 bases between them. Germline loops: CDR1 MDHEN, CDR2 SYDVKM. There are 14 residues in the CDR3. The CDR3 here is CASSPPGRMETQYF. The CDR3 coding sequence is TGTGCCAGCAGCCCCCCGGGTCGGATGGAGACCCAGTACTTC.

V usage is TRBV3-1 (or the pseudogene TRBV3-2) and J usage is TRBJ2-7, with D hard to call. There are 11 residues in the CDR3. The germline V gene has CDR1 LGHDT and CDR2 YNNKEL (reference sequence). Trimming cost V 3 bases and J 4 bases, with 4 bases left between them. CDR3 sequence: CASSHQYEQYF. In DNA, the CDR3 is TGTGCCAGCAGCCACCAGTACGAGCAGTACTTC.

This sequence joins TRBV28 and TRBJ1-5; perhaps TRBD1 as D (5 bases). Germline loops: CDR1 MDHEN, CDR2 SYDVKM. V was shortened by 6 bases and J by 6 bases, with 24 bases between the two germline ends. CDR3 length: 17 amino acids. The CDR3 DNA reads as TGTGCCAGCAGGGGCCGATGGGCAGGGCAACGGGGTCAGCCCCAGCATTTT. It encodes CASRGRWAGQRGQPQHF.

The genes are TRBV9 and TRBJ2-2, with D tentatively TRBD2 (5 bases). CDR3 length: 16 residues. The germline V and J ends were trimmed by 1 base and 3 bases, with 13 bases remaining between them. The germline gives CDR1 SGDLS, CDR2 YYNGEE. The CDR3 spells CASSVYARVDTGELFF. The CDR3 DNA reads TGTGCCAGCAGCGTATATGCGCGGGTTGACACCGGGGAGCTGTTTTTT.

The chain carries TRBV5-6 and TRBJ2-5, with 7 bases fitting TRBD1. Germline-derived CDR1 and CDR2 are SGHDT and YYEEEE. Trimming cost V 2 bases and J 5 bases; bases outside gene matches: 3. The CDR3 contains 13 residues. DNA for the CDR3: TGTGCCAGCAGCTTAAGGGGGCGGGAGACCCAGTACTTC. Translating gives CASSLRGRETQYF.

The J gene is TRBJ2-1, the V gene TRBV7-3; 9 bases agree with TRBD2. CDR3 length equals 14 residues. J was trimmed by 7 bases and V by 5 bases; bases with no gene match: 6. Per germline, CDR1 SGHTA and CDR2 FQGTGA. In nucleotides, the CDR3 is TGTGCCAGCAGCCCGGGACTAGCAGGTAATGAGCAGTTCTTC. Its translation: CASSPGLAGNEQFF.

The chain employs TRBV21-1 and TRBJ1-5. TRBV21-1 has pseudogene status. This CDR3 is 13 amino acids long. Here the CDR3 reads CASSPSLDQPQHF. The CDR3 DNA sequence: TGTGCCAGCAGCCCCTCGCTAGATCAGCCCCAGCATTTT.

This sequence joins TRBV29-1 and TRBJ2-7, with 8 bases lining up with TRBD1. Germline V gene lookup returns CDR1 SQVTM and CDR2 ANQGSEA. The CDR3 totals 13 residues. Germline trimming cut 4 bases from V and 3 bases from J; bases unmatched to any gene: 5. This CDR3 is CSVGLQGVYEQYF. The CDR3 DNA reads as TGCAGCGTTGGGCTACAGGGGGTCTACGAGCAGTACTTC.

This chain connects TRBV3-1 (or the pseudogene TRBV3-2) to TRBJ2-7; 15 bases align to TRBD2. J lost 0 bases, V lost 4 bases, and 7 bases had no gene match. Germline V gene sequence: CDR1 LGHDT, CDR2 YNNKEL (reference sequence). The CDR3 runs to 18 residues. DNA of the CDR3: TGTGCCAGCAGCCGCGGGACTAGCGGGGGGCTTAGCTCCTACGAGCAGTACTTC. This translates into CASSRGTSGGLSSYEQYF.

This clone showed up just a few times. The chain couples TRBV5-1 to TRBJ2-7; 7 bases match TRBD1. V shed 5 bases, J shed 4 bases, and the junction held 0 bases outside the gene matches. The CDR3 covers 11 residues. In germline, CDR1 is SGHRS, CDR2 YFSETQ. CDR3 nucleotides: TGCGCCAGCAGGACAGGGTACGAGCAGTACTTC. It yields the protein CASRTGYEQYF.

In DNA form, the CDR3 reads TGTGCCAGCAGTTTAGTGGTAGCGGGCGAGCAGTACTTC. Its protein product is CASSLVVAGEQYF. The chain uses TRBV12-3 or TRBV12-4 and TRBJ2-7; TRBD2 matches at 7 bases. V was clipped by 1 base and J by 6 bases; unmatched bases: 3. CDR3 length: 13 amino acids.

The V call is TRBV9, the J call TRBJ2-1; TRBD1 or TRBD2 may be the D gene (6 bases each). The CDR3 consists of 16 residues. Deletions cut 0 bases from V and 8 bases from J, with 18 bases between. In germline, CDR1 is SGDLS, CDR2 YYNGEE. CDR3 bases: TGTGCCAGCAGCGTAGAGGGGGGATTAGCGTTCGATGAGCAGTTCTTC. This translates into CASSVEGGLAFDEQFF.

The chain employs TRBV28 and TRBJ1-1, with a tentative D call TRBD1 (6 bases). Germline CDR1 and CDR2: MDHEN and SYDVKM. Trimming cost V 4 bases and J 5 bases, with 20 bases left between them. The CDR3 runs to 16 residues. Here the CDR3 reads CASSSRGGARRTEAFF. The CDR3 coding sequence is TGTGCCAGCAGTTCAAGAGGGGGGGCCCGGAGGACTGAAGCTTTCTTT.

The chain joins TRBV2 to TRBJ1-5; no firm D call. The CDR3 has 13 residues. V gave up 7 bases and J gave up 7 bases, with 14 bases separating them. CDR1 and CDR2 from the germline V gene are SNHLY and FYNNEI. CDR3 coding DNA: TGTGCCAGCAATACGGTTATTAGCCAGCCCCAGCATTTT. This codes for CASNTVISQPQHF.

This chain joins TRBV18 and TRBJ1-4; D is unclear. The CDR3 extends over 14 amino acids. In germline, CDR1 is KGHSH, CDR2 LQKENI. V gave up 4 bases and J gave up 3 bases, with 9 bases separating them. CDR3 nucleotides: TGTGCCAGCTCACGGGTGGTTGCTAATGAAAAACTGTTTTTT. It specifies CASSRVVANEKLFF.

In its sample, this clone was seen a few times. V usage is TRBV27 and J usage is TRBJ1-4; D is unresolved. There are 15 residues in the CDR3. Germline loops: CDR1 MNHEY, CDR2 SMNVEV (reference sequence). The V and J ends lost 8 bases and 3 bases respectively, with 16 bases between them. The CDR3 protein is CASCPSLRANEKLFF. CDR3 in DNA: TGTGCCAGCTGCCCGAGTTTAAGGGCTAATGAAAAACTGTTTTTT. The full variable domain, with the rest looked up from reference TRBV27 and TRBJ1-4, is EAQVTQNPRYLITVTGKKLTVTCSQNMNHEYMSWYRQDPGLGLRQIYYSMNVEVTDKGDVPEGYKVSRKEKRNFPLILESPSPNQTSLYFCASCPSLRANEKLFFGSGTQLSVL.

The rearrangement joins TRBV27 to TRBJ2-5; D unresolved. Trimming left V 1 base short and J 5 bases short, with 5 bases between. The CDR3 extends over 12 amino acids. Germline CDR1 reads MNHEY; CDR2 reads SMNVEV (reference sequence). In nucleotides, the CDR3 is TGTGCCAGCAGTTTATTGGGGGAGACCCAGTACTTC. Its translation is CASSLLGETQYF.

The V call is TRBV9, the J call TRBJ2-5; no firm D call. The CDR3 runs 13 residues. CDR1 SGDLS and CDR2 YYNGEE come from the germline V gene. V was shortened by 0 bases and J by 1 base, with 4 bases between the two germline ends. The CDR3: CASSVDSQETQYF. CDR3 DNA sequence: TGTGCCAGCAGCGTAGACAGCCAAGAGACCCAGTACTTC.

This chain uses TRBV27 with TRBJ2-3, with D perhaps TRBD1 or TRBD2 (5 bases each). The CDR3 consists of 15 residues. V shed 6 bases and J shed 2 bases, with 15 bases lying between them. Germline values: CDR1 MNHEY, CDR2 SMNVEV (reference sequence). CDR3: CASSPTGTTTDTQYF. The CDR3 DNA is TGTGCCAGCAGCCCCACCGGGACCACCACAGATACGCAGTATTTT.

The chain couples TRBV29-1 to TRBJ2-3, with D perhaps TRBD1 or TRBD2 (6 bases each). The ends were cut back, 4 bases at V and 0 bases at J, with 11 bases in the middle. The germline gives CDR1 SQVTM, CDR2 ANQGSEA. The CDR3 contains 14 residues. CDR3 sequence reads: CSVARGASTDTQYF. For the CDR3, the DNA is TGCAGCGTTGCAAGGGGGGCTAGCACAGATACGCAGTATTTT.

This chain connects TRBV9 to TRBJ1-2, with a possible D match to TRBD1 (6 bases). Trimming removed 0 bases from V and 8 bases from J, with 14 bases in between. CDR3 length: 14 residues. Germline CDR1 is SGDLS and CDR2 is YYNGEE. The chain's CDR3 is CASSVGTVIGGYTF. In DNA, the CDR3 is TGTGCCAGCAGCGTAGGGACAGTCATCGGGGGCTACACCTTC.

The V gene is TRBV5-4, the J gene TRBJ1-1, with D unclear. V lost 0 bases to trimming and J lost 7 bases, with 10 bases between them. Germline V gives CDR1 SGHNT, CDR2 YYREEE (reference sequence). CDR3 size: 13 residues. Here the CDR3 DNA reads TGTGCCAGCAGCTTGGCACAGTCCCTTGAAGCTTTCTTT. Residues: CASSLAQSLEAFF.

This clone was found once. This sequence joins TRBV5-1 and TRBJ2-3, with D possibly matching TRBD2 (6 bases). With 7 bases removed from V and 2 bases from J, the gap between germline ends came to 17 bases. This CDR3 has 15 residues. CDR1 is SGHRS, CDR2 YFSETQ, per germline. CDR3 DNA sequence: TGCGCCAGCCAGTCGGGGGTTACTTACACAGATACGCAGTATTTT. Translated, it gives CASQSGVTYTDTQYF.

This clone is large in the sample. This chain connects TRBV19 to TRBJ1-3; D remains unclear. Germline V CDR1 and CDR2: LNHDA, SQIVND (reference sequence). V was clipped by 8 bases and J by 0 bases, with 11 bases between them. The CDR3 runs 14 residues. The CDR3 loop reads CASYGEGSGNTIYF. As DNA, the CDR3 is TGTGCCAGTTACGGGGAGGGCTCTGGAAACACCATATATTTT.

This clone came up a few times. J is TRBJ1-1 and V is TRBV6-6; 10 bases are a match to TRBD1. This CDR3 is built from 17 residues. Looked up from germline, CDR1 is MNHNY and CDR2 is SVGAGI (reference sequence). The trim removed 5 bases at V and 4 bases at J, leaving 13 bases unmatched. The CDR3 DNA sequence: TGTGCCAGCAGTCCGACAGGGGGCCTTTCTCTCGGCACTGAAGCTTTCTTT. Amino acid sequence: CASSPTGGLSLGTEAFF.

The rearrangement uses TRBV15 and TRBJ2-3, with D possibly TRBD2 on 6 matching bases. This CDR3 spans 15 amino acids. Germline V CDR1 and CDR2: LNHNV, YYDKDF (reference sequence). With 0 bases removed from V and 6 bases from J, the gap between germline ends came to 13 bases. The CDR3 reads CATSRDGNLADTQYF. The CDR3 DNA reads as TGTGCCACCAGCAGAGATGGCAACCTAGCGGATACGCAGTATTTT.

V usage is TRBV30 and J usage is TRBJ2-5; TRBD2 aligns across 8 bases. The CDR3 is 14 amino acids. V shed 4 bases, J shed 7 bases, and the junction held 11 bases outside the gene matches. The germline V gene encodes CDR1 GTSNPN and CDR2 SVGIG (reference sequence). Here the CDR3 reads CAWTRPGGYGTQYF. CDR3 nucleotides: TGTGCCTGGACCCGCCCGGGAGGGTACGGGACCCAGTACTTC. The full variable domain, its missing parts supplied by reference TRBV30 and TRBJ2-5, is SQTIHQWPATLVQPVGSPLSLECTVEGTSNPNLYWYRQAAGRGLQLLFYSVGIGQISSEVPQNLSASRPQDRQFILSSKKLLLSDSGFYLCAWTRPGGYGTQYFGPGTRLLVL.

The gene calls are TRBV28 and TRBJ1-2, with D perhaps matching TRBD1 (5 bases). Germline V gene lookup returns CDR1 MDHEN and CDR2 SYDVKM. V gave up 8 bases and J gave up 2 bases, with 9 bases separating them. The CDR3 has 12 amino acids. CDR3 sequence reads: CASQTVNYGYTF. CDR3 nucleotide sequence: TGTGCCAGCCAGACAGTGAACTATGGCTACACCTTC.

The CDR3 coding sequence is TGTGCCAGTAGTCGAGACAGAGAGTTCACCGGGGAGCTGTTTTTT. Its protein product is CASSRDREFTGELFF. The chain is built from TRBV19 and TRBJ2-2; TRBD1 might be the D (5 bases). Germline CDR1 LNHDA, CDR2 SQIVND (reference sequence). CDR3 length: 15 residues. V was clipped by 5 bases and J by 4 bases, with 14 bases between them.

This clone was picked up one time. The chain is built from TRBV11-1 and TRBJ2-2, with 7 bases aligning to TRBD1. Germline V gene data show CDR1 as SGHAT and CDR2 as FQDESV (reference sequence). V was pared by 1 base and J by 4 bases, with 6 bases of the junction left unmatched. The length of the CDR3 is 16 residues. The CDR3 loop is CASSLVPRGSTGELFF. The CDR3 region has the DNA TGTGCCAGCAGCTTAGTCCCCAGGGGGAGCACCGGGGAGCTGTTTTTT.

V and J are TRBV7-8 and TRBJ1-2, with a weak D call TRBD1 (5 bases). The germline V and J ends were trimmed by 5 bases and 4 bases, with 8 bases remaining between them. The length of the CDR3 is 12 residues. Germline V lookup: CDR1 SGHVS, CDR2 FQNEAQ. In DNA, the CDR3 is TGTGCCAGCAGCCAGAGGGGCTATGGCTACACCTTC. Protein sequence: CASSQRGYGYTF.